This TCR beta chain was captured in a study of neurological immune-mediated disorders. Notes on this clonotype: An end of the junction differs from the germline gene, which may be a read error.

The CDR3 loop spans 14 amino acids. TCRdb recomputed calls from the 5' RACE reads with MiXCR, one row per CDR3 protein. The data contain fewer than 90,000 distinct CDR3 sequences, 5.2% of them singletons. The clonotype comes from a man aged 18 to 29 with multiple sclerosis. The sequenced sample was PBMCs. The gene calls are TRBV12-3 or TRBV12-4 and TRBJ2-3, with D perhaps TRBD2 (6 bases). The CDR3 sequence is CPPIAGIAGDTQYF. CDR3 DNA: TGCCCTCCTATCGCGGGAATAGCCGGAGATACGCAGTATTTT.